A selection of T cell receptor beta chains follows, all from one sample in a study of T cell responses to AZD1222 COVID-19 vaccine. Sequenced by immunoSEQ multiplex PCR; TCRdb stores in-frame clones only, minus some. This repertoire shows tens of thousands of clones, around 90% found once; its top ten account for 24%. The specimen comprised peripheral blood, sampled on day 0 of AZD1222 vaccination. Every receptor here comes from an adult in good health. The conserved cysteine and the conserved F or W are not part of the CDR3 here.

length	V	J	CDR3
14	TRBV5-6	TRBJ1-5	ASSLRTGLFNQPQH
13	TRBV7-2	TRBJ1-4	ASSSRQVTNEKLF
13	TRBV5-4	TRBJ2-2	ASSFRTVRTGELF
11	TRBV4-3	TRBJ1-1	ASSQGGITEAF
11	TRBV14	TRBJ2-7	ASSQSLLREQY
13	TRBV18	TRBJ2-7	ASSPPEAGGREQY
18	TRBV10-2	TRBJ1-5	ASSDQVVRGRLYSNQPQH
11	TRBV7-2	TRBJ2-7	ASSEAGVSEQY
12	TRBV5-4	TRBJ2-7	ASSGFGLSYEQY
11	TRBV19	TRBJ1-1	ASSLRWNTEAF
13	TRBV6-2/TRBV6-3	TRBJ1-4	ASSSADRAGEKLF
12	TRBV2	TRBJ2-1	ASRSQGVLNEQF
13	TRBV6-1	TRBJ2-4	ASSEAGGMGNIQY
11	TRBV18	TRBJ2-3	ASSPPGSDTQY
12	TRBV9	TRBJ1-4	ASSGGTTNEKLF
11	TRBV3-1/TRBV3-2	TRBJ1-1	ASSQNRGTEAF
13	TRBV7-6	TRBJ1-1	ASSSSGTAITEAF
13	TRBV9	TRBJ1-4	ASSSEGATNEKLF
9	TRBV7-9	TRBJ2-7	ASSSIYEQY
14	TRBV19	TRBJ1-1	ASSTRRRGTNTEAF
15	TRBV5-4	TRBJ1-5	ASSLEEGGCGNQPQH
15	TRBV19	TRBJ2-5	ASSMGTSGSYQETQY
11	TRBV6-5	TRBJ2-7	ASNPSLSYEQY
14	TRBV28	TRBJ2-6	ASTPTGASGANVLT
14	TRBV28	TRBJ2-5	ASSVTSGRAGETQY
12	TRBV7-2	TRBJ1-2	ASSLARGTYGYT
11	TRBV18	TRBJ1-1	ASSPLVDTEAF
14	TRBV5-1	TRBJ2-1	ASSLDMTSGSNEQF
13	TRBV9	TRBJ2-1	ASSAFTGVGNEQF
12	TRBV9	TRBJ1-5	ASSEGPGSQPQH
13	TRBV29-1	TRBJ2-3	SVDNRQLTTDTQY
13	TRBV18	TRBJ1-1	ASSPPEGSVTEAF
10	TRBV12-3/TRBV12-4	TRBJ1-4	ASSSSGPLVI
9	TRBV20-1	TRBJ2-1	SARPGTMQF
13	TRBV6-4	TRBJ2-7	ASILQGSGGGEQY
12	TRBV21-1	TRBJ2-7	ASSNGDPTYEQY
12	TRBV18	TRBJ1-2	ASSTGTGSGGYT
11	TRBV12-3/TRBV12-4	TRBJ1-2	ASSLPGAGGYT
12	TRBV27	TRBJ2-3	ASSGTSPWDTQY
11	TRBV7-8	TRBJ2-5	ASNVLRGETQY
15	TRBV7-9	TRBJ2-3	ASSPRTSGSPTDTQY
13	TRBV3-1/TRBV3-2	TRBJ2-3	ASSRDYRYTDTQY
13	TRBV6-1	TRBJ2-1	ASSELAGVGSEQF
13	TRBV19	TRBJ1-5	ASSIGLGGNQPQH
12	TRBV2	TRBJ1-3	ASSGTGVPDTIY
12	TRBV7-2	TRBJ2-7	ASSFLGQFYEQY
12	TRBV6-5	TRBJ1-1	ASSYSSRSHEAF
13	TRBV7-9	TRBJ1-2	ASSLTGAGVDGYT
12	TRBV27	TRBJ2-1	ASSLELAGGPSL
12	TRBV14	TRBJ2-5	ASSQSFGSGTTY
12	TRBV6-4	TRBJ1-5	ASSPRQGWVPQH
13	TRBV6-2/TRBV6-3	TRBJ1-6	ASSLLLGAPSPLH
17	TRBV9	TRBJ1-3	ASSGSKPSDRDSGNTIY
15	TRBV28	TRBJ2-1	ASNQYGRWSSYNEQF